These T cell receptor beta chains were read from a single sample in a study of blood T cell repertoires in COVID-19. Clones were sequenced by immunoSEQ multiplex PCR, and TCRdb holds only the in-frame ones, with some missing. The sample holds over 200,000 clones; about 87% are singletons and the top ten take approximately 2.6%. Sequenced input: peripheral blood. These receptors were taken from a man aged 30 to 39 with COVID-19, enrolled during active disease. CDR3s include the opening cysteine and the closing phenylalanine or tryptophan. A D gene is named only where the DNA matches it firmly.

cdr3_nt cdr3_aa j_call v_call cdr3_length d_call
TGTGCCAGCAGCCAGGCCCTTGGCAATCAGCCCCAGCATTTT CASSQALGNQPQHF TRBJ1-5 TRBV11-2 14 -
TGTGCCACCAGTGATACGAGAACTGGCTATGGCTACACCTTC CATSDTRTGYGYTF TRBJ1-2 TRBV24-1 14 -
TGTGCCAGCAGCTTCGGCACCGGGACTAGAAGGAAGTACGAGCAGTACTTC CASSFGTGTRRKYEQYF TRBJ2-7 TRBV11-2 17 TRBD2
TGTGCCAGCAGCCTCGGGGCGGGGATAGGCAACGAGCAGTACTTC CASSLGAGIGNEQYF TRBJ2-7 TRBV3-1/TRBV3-2 15 -
TGTGCCAGCAGTGAAAAGGGGCTAGCGGGCCATGAGCAGTTCTTC CASSEKGLAGHEQFF TRBJ2-1 TRBV6-1 15 TRBD2
TGTGCCAGCAGCTTATATGGGGAGTCGGACACCATATATTTT CASSLYGESDTIYF TRBJ1-3 TRBV7-9 14 -
TGTGCCAGCTCACAAGAATATCTAAGCACAGATACGCAGTATTTT CASSQEYLSTDTQYF TRBJ2-3 TRBV18 15 -
TGCGCCAGCAGCTTACCCCTCCTAGCGGGCCTCATGGCAGATACGCAGTATTTT CASSLPLLAGLMADTQYF TRBJ2-3 TRBV5-1 18 TRBD2
TGCGCCAGCAGCCCGGAACCGCAGGGGGCTAATTCACCCCTCCACTTT CASSPEPQGANSPLHF TRBJ1-6 TRBV5-1 16 TRBD1
TGTGCCAGCAGAACCACCGGTAGGAACACTGAAGCTTTCTTT CASRTTGRNTEAFF TRBJ1-1 TRBV27 14 -
TGCGCCAGCAGCTTAGGAACTATGAACACCGGGGAGCTGTTTTTT CASSLGTMNTGELFF TRBJ2-2 TRBV5-1 15 -
TGTGCCAGCAGCTCCCAGGGGGTTGGCTACACCTTC CASSSQGVGYTF TRBJ1-2 TRBV7-3 12 TRBD1
TGTGCCAGCAGTTCCGCAAACAGGGGATGGCAGCCCCAGCATTTT CASSSANRGWQPQHF TRBJ1-5 TRBV6-5 15 TRBD1
TGTGCCAGCAGTGGACAACCGAATCAGCCCCAGCATTTT CASSGQPNQPQHF TRBJ1-5 TRBV2 13 -
TGTGCCAGCAGCCCAGGACTAGCGGGAGGAGATACGCAGTATTTT CASSPGLAGGDTQYF TRBJ2-3 TRBV3-1/TRBV3-2 15 TRBD2
TGTGCCAGCAGTCTAAATCGCGGGGGGACAGGGGATGAAGCTTTCTTT CASSLNRGGTGDEAFF TRBJ1-1 TRBV7-2 16 TRBD1
TGTGCCAGCAGCTCCTCTACAGGGATTAAGGAGCTGTTTTTT CASSSSTGIKELFF TRBJ2-2 TRBV28 14 -
TGTGCCAGCAGCCGACTAGCGGTATCCTACAATGAGCAGTTCTTC CASSRLAVSYNEQFF TRBJ2-1 TRBV27 15 TRBD2